Listed below are T cell receptor beta chains from one sample, sequenced in a study of T cell responses to AZD1222 COVID-19 vaccine. Sequencing was performed with immunoSEQ multiplex PCR; in TCRdb, only in-frame clones are kept and a portion is missing. The data contain about 180,000 clones, 80% to 90% of them singletons. Sequencing was performed on peripheral blood, taken 28 days after the second AZD1222 dose. These receptors were taken from an adult who received the AZD1222 COVID-19 vaccine. The CDR3 runs from the conserved cysteine through the conserved F or W. A D gene is named only where the DNA matches it firmly. Clone sizes are given selectively: once, few, many, or a class where the clone is expanded.

j_call,clone_size,v_call,d_call,cdr3_aa,cdr3_nt
TRBJ2-7,.,TRBV5-1,TRBD1,CASSVKGTGLFYEQYF,TGCGCCAGCAGCGTTAAAGGGACAGGGTTATTCTACGAGCAGTACTTC
TRBJ1-2,.,TRBV19,.,CASRGGGQAPPDYGYTF,TGTGCCAGTAGGGGGGGTGGGCAGGCACCACCGGACTATGGCTACACCTTC
TRBJ1-2,.,TRBV28,TRBD1,CASSLIGGPRDGYTF,TGTGCCAGCAGCCTGATAGGGGGCCCCCGCGATGGCTACACCTTC
TRBJ1-2,.,TRBV19,.,CASSMGDQSNYGYTF,TGTGCCAGTAGTATGGGAGACCAGTCTAACTATGGCTACACCTTC
TRBJ1-2,.,TRBV5-4,TRBD1,CASSASGQGPLGYGYTF,TGTGCCAGCAGCGCCTCGGGACAGGGGCCCCTTGGCTATGGCTACACCTTC
TRBJ1-1,.,TRBV7-9,.,CASSTRLTNTEAFF,TGTGCCAGCAGCACGAGGTTGACGAACACTGAAGCTTTCTTT
TRBJ1-2,.,TRBV3-1/TRBV3-2,.,CASSQEQIYGYTF,TGTGCCAGCAGCCAAGAACAGATCTATGGCTACACCTTC
TRBJ1-2,.,TRBV6-1,TRBD1,CASSEVGTDYGYTF,TGTGCCAGCAGTGAAGTGGGGACAGACTATGGCTACACCTTC
TRBJ1-1,.,TRBV3-1/TRBV3-2,TRBD1,CASSQESRTGPNTEAFF,TGTGCCAGCAGCCAAGAGTCCCGGACAGGACCCAACACTGAAGCTTTCTTT
TRBJ2-1,.,TRBV7-3,TRBD2,CASSTGLATDEQFF,TGTGCCAGCAGCACCGGACTAGCGACCGATGAGCAGTTCTTC
TRBJ1-4,.,TRBV11-2,TRBD1,CASSLRTGISEKLFF,TGTGCCAGCAGCTTACGGACAGGGATCTCTGAAAAACTGTTTTTT
TRBJ1-6,.,TRBV3-1/TRBV3-2,.,CASSQVGRPGLPLHF,TGTGCCAGCAGCCAAGTTGGTCGTCCGGGTTTACCCCTCCACTTT
TRBJ1-2,.,TRBV19,.,CASSMAGANYGYTF,TGTGCCAGTAGTATGGCAGGAGCTAACTATGGCTACACCTTC
TRBJ1-1,.,TRBV29-1,TRBD1,CSVEGQGNTEAFF,TGCAGCGTTGAGGGACAGGGGAACACTGAAGCTTTCTTT
TRBJ2-5,.,TRBV4-2,.,CASSQVGDPSHGQYF,TGTGCCAGCAGCCAAGTTGGCGACCCCTCCCATGGCCAGTACTTC
TRBJ2-3,.,TRBV19,TRBD1,CASSIADRGGRDTQYF,TGTGCCAGTAGTATAGCGGACAGGGGAGGTAGGGATACGCAGTATTTT
TRBJ2-1,few,TRBV11-3,TRBD1,CASSGDRGNEQFF,TGTGCCAGCAGCGGGGACAGGGGTAATGAGCAGTTCTTC
TRBJ1-6,.,TRBV2,.,CASSEPGPRVNSPLHF,TGTGCCAGCAGTGAACCAGGCCCACGCGTTAATTCACCCCTCCACTTT
TRBJ2-7,.,TRBV15,.,CATSRDKAGPPYEQYF,TGTGCCACCAGCAGAGATAAGGCAGGGCCGCCCTACGAGCAGTACTTC
TRBJ1-5,once,TRBV3-1/TRBV3-2,.,CASSQGDSLGGQPQHF,TGTGCCAGCAGCCAAGGGGACTCCTTAGGGGGTCAGCCCCAGCATTTT
TRBJ1-1,once,TRBV19,.,CASSWVRQFAFF,TGTGCCAGTAGTTGGGTCAGGCAGTTCGCTTTCTTT
TRBJ2-1,once,TRBV7-9,.,CASTPISYNEQFF,TGTGCCAGCACCCCAATCTCCTACAATGAGCAGTTCTTC
TRBJ1-5,.,TRBV6-5,.,CASSYNGDQPQHF,TGTGCCAGCAGTTACAACGGGGATCAGCCCCAGCATTTT
TRBJ2-7,.,TRBV30,TRBD1,CAWSADRAHNEQYF,TGTGCCTGGAGTGCCGACAGGGCACATAACGAGCAGTACTTC
TRBJ2-7,.,TRBV7-4,.,CASSQPRTESSYEQYF,TGTGCCAGCAGCCAGCCGAGGACTGAAAGCTCCTACGAGCAGTACTTC
TRBJ1-1,.,TRBV9,.,CASSVVSGLRTEAFF,TGTGCCAGCAGCGTAGTTTCGGGGTTGAGGACTGAAGCTTTCTTT
TRBJ1-1,.,TRBV28,.,CASMGGGRMNTEAFF,TGTGCCAGCATGGGGGGCGGTCGTATGAACACTGAAGCTTTCTTT
TRBJ2-7,.,TRBV20-1,.,CSASMTVSSYEQYF,TGCAGTGCTAGTATGACGGTAAGCTCCTACGAGCAGTACTTC
TRBJ1-1,once,TRBV18,TRBD1,CASSPMQGAQDTEAFF,TGTGCCAGCTCACCTATGCAGGGGGCCCAGGACACTGAAGCTTTCTTT
TRBJ2-3,.,TRBV11-3,TRBD1,CASSPGGRTDTQYF,TGTGCCAGCAGCCCAGGGGGCCGCACAGATACGCAGTATTTT
TRBJ1-6,.,TRBV18,TRBD1,CASSPRQGDNSPLHF,TGTGCCAGCTCACCCCGACAGGGAGATAATTCACCCCTCCACTTT
TRBJ2-7,.,TRBV6-5,.,CASSYQQEAYEQYF,TGTGCCAGCAGTTACCAACAGGAAGCCTACGAGCAGTACTTC
TRBJ1-2,.,TRBV7-9,.,CASGGYGYTF,TGTGCCAGCGGGGGCTATGGCTACACCTTC
TRBJ2-7,.,TRBV3-1/TRBV3-2,TRBD1,CASSRDRVAYEQYF,TGTGCCAGCAGCCGGGACAGGGTGGCCTACGAGCAGTACTTC
TRBJ1-2,.,TRBV6-5,TRBD1,CAVRTGEHGYTF,TGTGCCGTTCGGACAGGGGAACATGGCTACACCTTC
TRBJ1-5,.,TRBV5-1,.,CASSPDGGAVQPQHF,TGCGCCAGCAGCCCGGACGGGGGGGCTGTTCAGCCCCAGCATTTT
TRBJ1-2,.,TRBV5-4,.,CASSFWGTTNYGYTF,TGTGCCAGCAGCTTTTGGGGGACAACCAACTATGGCTACACCTTC
TRBJ2-4,.,TRBV6-5,.,CASSYGKRDENIQYF,TGTGCCAGCAGTTACGGGAAGAGGGACGAAAACATTCAGTACTTC
TRBJ1-5,.,TRBV28,.,CASTSAGGDPPRPQHF,TGTGCCAGCACCAGCGCCGGGGGGGACCCACCTCGGCCCCAGCATTTT
TRBJ1-2,.,TRBV5-4,TRBD1,CASSFQGAEGYTF,TGTGCCAGCAGCTTTCAGGGGGCGGAAGGCTACACCTTC
TRBJ1-6,.,TRBV6-5,TRBD1,CASSPGTANSPLHF,TGTGCCAGCAGTCCCGGGACAGCTAATTCACCCCTCCACTTT
TRBJ1-5,.,TRBV28,TRBD1,CASSPPDRENQPQHF,TGTGCCAGCAGTCCTCCGGACAGGGAAAATCAGCCCCAGCATTTT
TRBJ1-2,.,TRBV5-6,TRBD1,CASRSRQGPRVLYGYTF,TGTGCCAGCAGATCTAGACAGGGTCCCCGAGTCTTATATGGCTACACCTTC
TRBJ1-1,.,TRBV7-2,TRBD1,CASSLASNKGQAAMHTEAFF,TGTGCCAGCAGCTTAGCGTCGAATAAGGGACAGGCCGCAATGCACACTGAAGCTTTCTTT
TRBJ1-6,.,TRBV18,.,CASSLWQDNSPLHF,TGTGCCAGCTCATTGTGGCAGGATAATTCACCCCTCCACTTT
TRBJ1-2,.,TRBV5-6,.,CASSLGPFYGYTF,TGTGCCAGCAGCTTAGGACCGTTCTATGGCTACACCTTC
TRBJ2-5,.,TRBV7-2,TRBD2,CASRKKAGGQETQYF,TGTGCCAGTAGGAAAAAGGCGGGGGGCCAAGAGACCCAGTACTTC
TRBJ2-3,.,TRBV3-1/TRBV3-2,.,CASSQNSVYEGTDTQYF,TGTGCCAGCAGCCAAAATTCCGTTTATGAGGGCACAGATACGCAGTATTTT
TRBJ2-2,.,TRBV19,.,CASSTNPGLRSNTGELFF,TGTGCCAGTAGTACTAACCCGGGACTTCGGTCGAACACCGGGGAGCTGTTTTTT
TRBJ2-5,few,TRBV30,.,CAWSEGEETQYF,TGTGCCTGGAGTGAAGGGGAAGAGACCCAGTACTTC
TRBJ1-5,.,TRBV5-1,.,CASSLRGGEDQPQHF,TGCGCCAGCAGCTTGCGTGGGGGGGAGGATCAGCCCCAGCATTTT
TRBJ1-6,.,TRBV7-3,.,CASSAGGNSPLHF,TGTGCCAGCAGCGCCGGGGGTAATTCACCCCTCCACTTT
TRBJ2-3,.,TRBV9,.,CASSPRLRDTQYF,TGTGCCAGCAGCCCTCGCCTGAGGGATACGCAGTATTTT
TRBJ2-4,.,TRBV5-1,TRBD1,CASSSGQGELNIQYF,TGCGCCAGCAGCTCAGGACAGGGAGAGTTAAACATTCAGTACTTC
TRBJ1-3,.,TRBV9,.,CASSVERGKGNTIYF,TGTGCCAGCAGCGTAGAGAGGGGTAAAGGAAACACCATATATTTT